This record looks at one T cell receptor beta chain sequence and its context. This entry belongs to a study of blood T cell repertoires in COVID-19. In the study overall: Sources were T cells, B-cell-depleted T cells, or PBMCs; the material itself was cDNA or gDNA.

In the original workflow: Amplified reference gene primers provided the basis for estimating nucleated cell counts. Measured with immunoSEQ multiplex PCR; TCRdb has only the in-frame clones, and not every one. That table furnishes V, J and clone size, whereas the DNA furnished D and trimming. Among around 230,000 clones listed, roughly 80% were seen once. Germline V gene sequence: CDR1 LGHDT, CDR2 YNNKEL (reference sequence). Deletions cut 4 bases from V and 2 bases from J, with 14 bases between. The CDR3 totals 15 residues. The origin of this receptor is a woman older than 75 with acute or convalescent COVID-19. The sequenced sample consisted of peripheral blood. The chain combines TRBV3-1 (or the pseudogene TRBV3-2) with TRBJ1-2; no definite D call. CDR3 DNA: TGTGCCAGCAGCCCACGTGCGGGTCCCAACTATGGCTACACCTTC. Protein: CASSPRAGPNYGYTF.